The entry below gives a single TCR beta chain sequence along with its context. Original methodology: How many nucleated cells were present was estimated from reference gene primer amplification. Some clones are missing from TCRdb's copy, which holds only in-frame ones; the method was immunoSEQ multiplex PCR. V, J and clone size are taken as reported in that table, and D and trimming were inferred from the DNA itself. The sample has fewer than 120,000 clones, around 68% seen once. This entry belongs to a study of blood T cell repertoires in COVID-19. Study summary: The United States, Italy and Spain provided the acute and convalescent COVID-19 samples. Sources were T cells, B-cell-depleted T cells, or PBMCs; the material itself was cDNA or gDNA.

CDR3 length: 13 residues. Trimming cost V 5 bases and J 5 bases; bases outside gene matches: 7. Per the germline V gene, CDR1 is SGHNT and CDR2 is YYREEE (reference sequence). Sequencing was done on a sample of peripheral blood. The chain combines TRBV5-4 with TRBJ2-7; 7 positions match TRBD2. The sequence derives from a woman in her sixties with acute or convalescent COVID-19. CDR3 DNA: TGTGCCAGCAGAGCCCGGGGGGAGAACGAGCAGTACTTC. It encodes CASRARGENEQYF. The complete variable domain, with remaining parts taken from reference TRBV5-4 and TRBJ2-7, reads ETGVTQSPTHLIKTRGQQVTLRCSSQSGHNTVSWYQQALGQGPQFIFQYYREEENGRGNFPPRFSGLQFPNYSSELNVNALELDDSALYLCASRARGENEQYFGPGTRLTVT.